The following is a T cell receptor beta chain sequence with its context. The sample comes from a study of blood T cell repertoires in COVID-19. Sequencing used immunoSEQ multiplex PCR; TCRdb keeps in-frame clones, though not all of them. The data show some 130,000 clones, over 60% seen once. CDR1 SGHNT and CDR2 YYREEE come from the germline V gene (reference sequence). V lost 1 base, J lost 3 bases, and 0 bases stayed unmatched. The CDR3 is 15 residues long. The chain combines TRBV5-4 with TRBJ2-5; 13 bases agree with TRBD2. Input material: peripheral blood. The origin of this receptor is a woman in her 70s with acute or convalescent COVID-19. The CDR3 coding sequence is TGTGCCAGCAGCTTGACTAGCGGGGGGGAAGAGACCCAGTACTTC. It yields the protein CASSLTSGGEETQYF.